The clone carrying this T cell receptor beta chain was seen more than once but under ten times. Its matching antigen is unknown. These data are taken from a study of early T cells in non-severe SARS-CoV-2 infection. General study points: VDJdb-based annotation leaned toward anti-spike CD8 responses and missed private and CD4 specificities.

Per germline, CDR1 SGHAT and CDR2 FQNNGV. The CDR3 length is 14 residues. V was clipped by 3 bases and J by 8 bases, with 14 bases between them. TCRdb reprocessed the 5' RACE reads with MiXCR, giving one entry per CDR3 protein. The sample shows 95,000 to 100,000 distinct CDR3 sequences, approximately 11% of them seen only once. V usage is TRBV11-2 and J usage is TRBJ2-1; perhaps D is TRBD1 or TRBD2 (5 bases each). The sample was whole blood. The source is an adult who was a healthcare worker with PCR-confirmed SARS-CoV-2 infection or an uninfected control (not recorded which). DNA of the CDR3: TGTGCCAGCAGCTTCGGGACCAACCACGATGAGCAGTTCTTC. This gives the protein CASSFGTNHDEQFF. Variable domain in full (rest from reference TRBV11-2 and TRBJ2-1): EAGVAQSPRYKIIEKRQSVAFWCNPISGHATLYWYQQILGQGPKLLIQFQNNGVVDDSQLPKDRFSAERLKGVDSTLKIQPAKLEDSAVYLCASSFGTNHDEQFFGPGTRLTVL.